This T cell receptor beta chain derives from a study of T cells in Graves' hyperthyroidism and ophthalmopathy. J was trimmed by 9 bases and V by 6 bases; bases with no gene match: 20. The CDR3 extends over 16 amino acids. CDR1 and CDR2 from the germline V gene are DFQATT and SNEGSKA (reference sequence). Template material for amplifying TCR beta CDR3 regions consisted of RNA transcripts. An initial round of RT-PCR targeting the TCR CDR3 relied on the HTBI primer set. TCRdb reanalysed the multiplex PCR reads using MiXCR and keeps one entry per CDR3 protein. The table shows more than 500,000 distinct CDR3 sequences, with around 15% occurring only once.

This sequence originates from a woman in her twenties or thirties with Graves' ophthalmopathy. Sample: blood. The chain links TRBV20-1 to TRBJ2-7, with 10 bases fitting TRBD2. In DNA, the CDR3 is TGCAGTGCCCGAGGAGAGTTGAAGACTAGCGGGTCCTCGCAGTACTTC. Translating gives CSARGELKTSGSSQYF.